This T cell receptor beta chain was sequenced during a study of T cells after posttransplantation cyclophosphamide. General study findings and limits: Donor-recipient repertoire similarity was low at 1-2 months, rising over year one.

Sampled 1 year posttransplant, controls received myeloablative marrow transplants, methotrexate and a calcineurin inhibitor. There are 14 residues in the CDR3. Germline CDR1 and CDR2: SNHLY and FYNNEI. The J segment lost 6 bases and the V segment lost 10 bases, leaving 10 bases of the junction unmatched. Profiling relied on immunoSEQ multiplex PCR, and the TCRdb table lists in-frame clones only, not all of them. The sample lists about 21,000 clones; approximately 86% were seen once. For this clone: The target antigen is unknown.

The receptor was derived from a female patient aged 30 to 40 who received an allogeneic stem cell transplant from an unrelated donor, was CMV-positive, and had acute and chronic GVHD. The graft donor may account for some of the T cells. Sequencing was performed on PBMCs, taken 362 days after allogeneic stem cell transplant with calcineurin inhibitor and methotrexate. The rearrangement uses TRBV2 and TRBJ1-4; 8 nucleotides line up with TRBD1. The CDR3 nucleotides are TGTGCCATCATGAAGGACAGGGATGATGAAAAACTGTTTTTT. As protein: CAIMKDRDDEKLFF.